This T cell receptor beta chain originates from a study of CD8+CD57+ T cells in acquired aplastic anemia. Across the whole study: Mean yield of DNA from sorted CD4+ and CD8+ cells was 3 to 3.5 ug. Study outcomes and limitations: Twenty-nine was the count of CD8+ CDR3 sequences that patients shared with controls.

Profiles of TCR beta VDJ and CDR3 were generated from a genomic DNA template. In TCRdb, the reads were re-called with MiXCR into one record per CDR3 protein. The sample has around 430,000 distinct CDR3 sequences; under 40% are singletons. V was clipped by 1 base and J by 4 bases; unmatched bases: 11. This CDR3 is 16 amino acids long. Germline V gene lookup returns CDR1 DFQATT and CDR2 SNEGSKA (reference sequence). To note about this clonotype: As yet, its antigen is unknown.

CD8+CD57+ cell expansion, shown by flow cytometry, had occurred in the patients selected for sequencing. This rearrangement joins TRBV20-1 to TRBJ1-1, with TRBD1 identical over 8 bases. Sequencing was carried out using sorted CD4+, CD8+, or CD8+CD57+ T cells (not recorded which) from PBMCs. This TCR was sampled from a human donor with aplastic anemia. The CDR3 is CSARGTTQGAGTEAFF. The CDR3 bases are TGCAGTGCTAGAGGGACTACTCAGGGGGCAGGCACTGAAGCTTTCTTT.